This T cell receptor beta chain was captured in a study of monozygotic twins with inflammatory bowel disease. Germline V gene data show CDR1 as SGHDT and CDR2 as YYEEEE. CDR3 length equals 15 residues. Researchers generated cDNA in eight separate reactions per sample. Using the 5' RACE reads, TCRdb records one entry per CDR3 protein without DNA. This listing includes over 200,000 distinct CDR3 sequences. Staff drew an approximately 2.6 ml blood sample from each donor. The sample comprised blood. The rearrangement joins TRBV5-6 to TRBJ2-7; absent DNA, TCRdb's TRBD1 call cannot be checked. The TCR sequence derives from a human donor with ulcerative colitis or Crohn's disease, or a healthy co-twin of an affected twin (not recorded which). The CDR3 sequence is CASSLSRQAYYEQYF.